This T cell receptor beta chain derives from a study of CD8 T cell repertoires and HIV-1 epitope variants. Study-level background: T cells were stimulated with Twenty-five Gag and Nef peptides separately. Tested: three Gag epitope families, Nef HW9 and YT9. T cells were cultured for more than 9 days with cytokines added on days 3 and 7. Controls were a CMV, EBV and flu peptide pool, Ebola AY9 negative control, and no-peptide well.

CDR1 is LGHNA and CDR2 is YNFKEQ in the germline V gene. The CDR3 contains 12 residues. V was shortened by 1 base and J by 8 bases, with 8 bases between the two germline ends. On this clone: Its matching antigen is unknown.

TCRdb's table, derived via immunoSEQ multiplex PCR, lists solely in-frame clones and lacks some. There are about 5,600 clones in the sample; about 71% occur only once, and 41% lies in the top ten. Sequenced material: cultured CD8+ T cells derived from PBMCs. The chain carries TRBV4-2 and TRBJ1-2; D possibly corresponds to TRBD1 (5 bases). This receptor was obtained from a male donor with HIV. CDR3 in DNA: TGTGCCAGCAGCCAAGCGGGGGGAGGCTACACCTTC. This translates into CASSQAGGGYTF.